Listed here are 29 T cell receptor beta chains from one sample, sequenced in a study of T-cell reconstitution after alpha-beta-depleted transplantation in children. Unique molecular identifiers featured in how the TCRbeta library was prepared. TCRdb passed the PCR reads through MiXCR, listing each CDR3 protein once. The data hold about 170,000 distinct CDR3 sequences, with approximately 10% observed a single time. The sample here was PBMCs, taken before TCRalphabeta/CD19-depleted stem cell transplant. The receptors were gathered from a boy between 2 and 15 years old with acute myeloid leukemia, due to receive a stem cell transplant.

In the case of this clonotype: A much larger clone lies one base from this, so it may be a read error. The chain joins TRBV20-1 to TRBJ1-3; 7 positions agree with TRBD1. This CDR3 contains 14 residues. The germline V gene encodes CDR1 DFQATT and CDR2 SNEGSKA (reference sequence). CDR3 coding DNA: TGCAGTGCTAGGGGACAGCTCTCTGGAAACACCAAATATTTT. Translated: CSARGQLSGNTKYF.

This clonotype appeared many times. This chain uses TRBV4-2 with TRBJ2-7; D gene uncertain. CDR3 size: 15 residues. With 4 bases removed from V and 7 bases from J, the gap between germline ends came to 20 bases. The germline gives CDR1 LGHNA, CDR2 YNFKEQ. In DNA, the CDR3 is TGTGCCAGCAGCCTTGAATCGGGCCCAAGTGGGGAGCAGTACTTC. Translated: CASSLESGPSGEQYF.

This clonotype showed up many times. The chain links TRBV6-1 to TRBJ1-4; 7 positions match TRBD1. Germline V gene sequence: CDR1 MNHNS, CDR2 SASEGT. J gave up 7 bases and V 3 bases, and 11 bases lay outside the gene matches. CDR3 size: 16 residues. The CDR3 nucleotides read TGTGCCAGCAGTGACCCTCGGACAGGAACAGGTGAAAAACTGTTTTTT. Protein sequence: CASSDPRTGTGEKLFF.

This clonotype occurred once. V gene TRBV20-1 combines with J gene TRBJ2-2, with 11 bases identical to TRBD2. Germline CDR1 DFQATT, CDR2 SNEGSKA (reference sequence). Germline trimming cut 5 bases from V and 6 bases from J; bases unmatched to any gene: 5. The CDR3 extends over 14 amino acids. The CDR3 DNA reads as TGCAGTGCTCTAGCGGGGGGAAGCGCCGGGGAGCTGTTTTTT. This codes for CSALAGGSAGELFF.

This clonotype showed up many times. The chain couples TRBV29-1 to TRBJ2-7; TRBD1 agrees at 8 bases. The CDR3 sequence is 13 residues long. CDR1 and CDR2 (germline): SQVTM, ANQGSEA. V dropped 6 bases and J dropped 0; count of bases not matched to a gene: 4. The CDR3 sequence: CSVRDRSSYEQYF. In DNA, the CDR3 is TGCAGCGTCCGGGACAGGAGCTCCTACGAGCAGTACTTC.

This clonotype showed up many times. The chain couples TRBV6-1 to TRBJ1-3, with D possibly TRBD1 on 6 matching bases. V was clipped by 7 bases and J by 2 bases, with 18 bases between them. The CDR3 sequence is 16 residues long. Germline V gene lookup returns CDR1 MNHNS and CDR2 SASEGT. In nucleotides, the CDR3 is TGTGCCAGCACCCTCCGGGGGCGCGTAGCTGGAAACACCATATATTTT. Its translation: CASTLRGRVAGNTIYF.

This clonotype was observed at least ten times. The chain has TRBV27 and TRBJ2-1, with D perhaps matching TRBD1 (6 bases). Germline loops: CDR1 MNHEY, CDR2 SMNVEV (reference sequence). Trimming took off 6 bases at V and 6 bases at J, with 15 bases between the two ends. This CDR3 is 14 amino acids long. CDR3 protein: CASRADAGANEQFF. CDR3 nucleotide sequence: TGTGCCAGCAGAGCCGACGCAGGGGCCAATGAGCAGTTCTTC.

This clonotype was observed many times. The chain is built from TRBV28 and TRBJ1-2; possible D gene TRBD1, 5 bases. Germline V CDR1 and CDR2: MDHEN, SYDVKM. The CDR3 consists of 14 residues. The V gene lost 6 bases and the J gene lost 3 bases, with 14 bases spanning the gap. CDR3 protein: CASSGGNYYYGYTF. CDR3 nucleotides: TGTGCCAGCAGCGGGGGTAATTACTACTATGGCTACACCTTC.

The J gene is TRBJ2-4, the V gene TRBV28; D call uncertain. The V gene's germline CDR1 is MDHEN and CDR2 SYDVKM. CDR3 size: 16 residues. With 1 base removed from V and 4 bases from J, the gap between germline ends came to 14 bases. This CDR3 is CASSLFPDWAKNIQYF. The CDR3 nucleotides are TGTGCCAGCAGTTTATTCCCCGACTGGGCGAAAAACATTCAGTACTTC.

The J gene is TRBJ2-6, the V gene TRBV30; 14 bases fit TRBD2. The CDR3 extends over 17 amino acids. V was pared by 8 bases and J by 4 bases, with 10 bases of the junction left unmatched. Germline V gene sequence: CDR1 GTSNPN, CDR2 SVGIG (reference sequence). This CDR3 is CATRTSGRLGGANVLTF. The CDR3 DNA is TGTGCCACACGGACTAGCGGGAGGCTGGGGGGGGCCAACGTCCTGACTTTC.

This clonotype was counted many times. The chain couples TRBV27 to TRBJ2-1; the D gene could be TRBD1 or TRBD2 (6 bases each). Per germline, CDR1 MNHEY and CDR2 SMNVEV (reference sequence). This CDR3 comprises 13 residues. The germline V and J ends were trimmed by 6 bases and 7 bases, with 13 bases remaining between them. CDR3 sequence (DNA): TGTGCCAGCAGCCCTAGGGGGGATAATGAGCAGTTCTTC. This codes for CASSPRGDNEQFF.

With respect to this clonotype: One junction end does not reproduce the germline sequence, and a read error may be involved. V gene TRBV6-1 combines with J gene TRBJ2-2; D possibly corresponds to TRBD1 (6 bases). Per germline, CDR1 MNHNS and CDR2 SASEGT. This CDR3 spans 15 amino acids. CDR3 DNA sequence: TGTGCCAGCAGTGGAAGAGGGGGAGTCACCAGGGAGCTATTTTTT. It is translated as CASSGRGGVTRELFF.

The table lists this clonotype with many counts. The chain combines TRBV20-1 with TRBJ2-5; 9 bases line up with TRBD2. This CDR3 has 13 amino acids. V lost 3 bases, J lost 7 bases, and 6 bases stayed unmatched. Germline V gene sequence: CDR1 DFQATT, CDR2 SNEGSKA (reference sequence). The CDR3 bases are TGCAGTGCTAGCCTTAGCGGGGGCGGGACCCAGTACTTC. Protein sequence: CSASLSGGGTQYF.

In its sample, this clonotype was seen many times. The chain employs TRBV11-2 and TRBJ1-1; D might be TRBD1 (5 bases). The germline V gene encodes CDR1 SGHAT and CDR2 FQNNGV. The CDR3 sequence is 13 residues long. The V gene lost 5 bases and the J gene lost 3 bases, with 10 bases spanning the gap. In DNA form, the CDR3 reads TGTGCCAGCAGCGGGTGGGGGGACACTGAAGCTTTCTTT. Its protein product is CASSGWGDTEAFF.

The chain recombines TRBV11-2 with TRBJ1-4, with D possibly matching TRBD1 (5 bases). The length of the CDR3 is 15 residues. The V and J ends lost 1 base and 3 bases respectively, with 9 bases between them. Germline CDR1 is SGHAT and CDR2 is FQNNGV. The CDR3 here is CASSLGDFSNEKLFF. In DNA, the CDR3 is TGTGCCAGCAGCTTAGGGGACTTTTCTAATGAAAAACTGTTTTTT.

This clonotype was detected ten times or more. The chain has TRBV29-1 and TRBJ2-7, with TRBD2 matching 8 bases. V lost 6 bases, J lost 0 bases, and 10 bases stayed unmatched. Per the germline V gene, CDR1 is SQVTM and CDR2 is ANQGSEA. The CDR3 sequence is 15 residues long. The CDR3 DNA reads as TGCAGCGTGGGGGGACGGGAGGGAAGCTCCTACGAGCAGTACTTC. The encoded protein is CSVGGREGSSYEQYF.

This clonotype was counted ten times or more. At one boundary the junction diverges from the germline segment, which might be a read error. J is TRBJ2-1 and V is TRBV7-3, with D uncertain. The CDR3 loop spans 15 amino acids. The germline gives CDR1 SGHTA, CDR2 FQGTGA. CDR3: CAISLYVRNIDEQFF. CDR3 DNA: TGTGCCATCAGCTTATACGTTCGGAACATCGATGAGCAGTTCTTC.

Concerning this clonotype itself: This may arise from a read error, as a much more abundant clone is one base away. The chain has TRBV12-3 or TRBV12-4 and TRBJ1-5; 10 bases map to TRBD1. J was trimmed by 5 bases and V by 3 bases; bases with no gene match: 4. The CDR3 is 15 amino acids. The CDR3 reads CASSLAGQGDQPQHF. The CDR3 DNA follows: TGTGCCAGCAGTTTGGCTGGACAGGGGGATCAGCCCCAGCATTTT.

This clonotype was observed many times. This chain connects TRBV4-1 to TRBJ1-3; no firm D call. Germline V CDR1 and CDR2: MGHRA, YSYEKL. V dropped 5 bases and J dropped 4 bases, with 9 bases sitting between them. The CDR3 is 13 amino acids. CDR3 DNA: TGCGCCAGCAGCGCCCGGGCCGGAAACACCATATATTTT. Amino acids: CASSARAGNTIYF.

This clonotype occurred many times. The CDR3 is CASHKGEVAVTYEQYF. CDR3 sequence (DNA): TGCGCCAGCCATAAAGGGGAGGTGGCAGTTACCTACGAGCAGTACTTC. The J gene is TRBJ2-7, the V gene TRBV5-1; tentative D call: TRBD2 (6 bases). Germline V gene data show CDR1 as SGHRS and CDR2 as YFSETQ. The V end was cut by 7 bases, the J end by 2 bases, with 22 bases between. The CDR3 sequence is 16 residues long.

In its sample, this clonotype was seen many times. The chain uses TRBV6-1 and TRBJ2-5; D is perhaps TRBD1 (6 bases). The length of the CDR3 is 13 residues. CDR1 is MNHNS and CDR2 is SASEGT in the germline V gene. V was clipped by 6 bases and J by 9 bases, with 17 bases between them. CDR3 in DNA: TGTGCCAGCAGAACACAGGGAGTCGGGGCCCAGTACTTC. Translation: CASRTQGVGAQYF.

This clonotype came up many times. J is TRBJ2-2 and V is TRBV5-6; D is uncertain. Germline values: CDR1 SGHDT, CDR2 YYEEEE. The CDR3 has 13 amino acids. Trimming cost V 2 bases and J 0 bases, with 2 bases left between them. CDR3 amino acids: CASSFANTGELFF. In DNA, the CDR3 is TGTGCCAGCAGCTTTGCGAACACCGGGGAGCTGTTTTTT.

This clonotype was found many times. The rearrangement joins TRBV4-2 to TRBJ2-1; 7 nucleotides align to TRBD2. The junction had 10 bases not matched to a gene; V was cut back by 0 bases and J by 5 bases. In germline, CDR1 is LGHNA, CDR2 YNFKEQ. The CDR3 covers 17 residues. The CDR3 DNA reads TGTGCCAGCAGCCAAGATCATCAAGCGGGGTATAACAATGAGCAGTTCTTC. This encodes CASSQDHQAGYNNEQFF.

This clonotype was seen more than once but under ten times. Possible read error: a much larger clone is one base away. J is TRBJ2-7 and V is TRBV5-1; either TRBD1 or TRBD2 may supply D (5 bases each). CDR1 and CDR2 from the germline V gene are SGHRS and YFSETQ. V was trimmed by 2 bases and J by 1 base, leaving 16 bases between them. The CDR3 loop spans 16 amino acids. This CDR3 reads CASSFLPIGASYEQYF. DNA for the CDR3: TGCGCCAGCAGCTTTCTTCCCATCGGGGCATCCTACGAGCAGTACTTC.

This clonotype has at least ten counts. This CDR3 is CASSLGERGTQYF. The DNA for the CDR3 is TGTGCCAGCAGCTTAGGGGAACGTGGTACGCAGTATTTT. V usage is TRBV7-7 and J usage is TRBJ2-3; no reliable D call. CDR1 SSHAT and CDR2 FNYEAQ come from the germline V gene (reference sequence). The length of the CDR3 is 13 residues. Trimming took off 1 base at V and 8 bases at J, with 10 bases between the two ends.

There are many counts of this clonotype. The J gene is TRBJ2-5, the V gene TRBV27, with D unresolved. The germline V and J ends were trimmed by 7 bases and 1 base, with 10 bases remaining between them. The CDR3 is made up of 13 amino acids. From germline, CDR1 is MNHEY and CDR2 SMNVEV (reference sequence). The CDR3 is CASKELIQETQYF. The CDR3 region has the DNA TGTGCCAGCAAGGAGCTAATCCAAGAGACCCAGTACTTC.

For this clonotype: This could be a read error, since a much larger clone is one nucleotide away. This chain uses TRBV5-1 with TRBJ2-6; no clear D. Germline V gene sequence: CDR1 SGHRS, CDR2 YFSETQ. The length of the CDR3 is 13 residues. In DNA form, the CDR3 reads TGCGCCGGCAGCCCGGCCGGGGCCAACGTCCTGACTTTC. This sequence encodes CAGSPAGANVLTF.

This clonotype occurred many times. The chain combines TRBV5-1 with TRBJ1-1; 7 nucleotides agree with TRBD1. J lost 8 bases, V lost 0 bases, and 1 base had no gene match. The length of the CDR3 is 12 residues. The germline gives CDR1 SGHRS, CDR2 YFSETQ. The CDR3, as DNA: TGCGCCAGCAGCTTGGTGACAGGGGAAGCTTTCTTT. The encoded protein is CASSLVTGEAFF.

This clonotype has at least ten counts. The chain is built from TRBV5-1 and TRBJ2-1, with 10 bases that match TRBD2. V lost 0 bases, J lost 5 bases, and 5 bases stayed unmatched. There are 16 residues in the CDR3. Germline CDR1 reads SGHRS; CDR2 reads YFSETQ. CDR3: CASSLARAGGNNEQFF. CDR3 nucleotides: TGCGCCAGCAGCTTGGCCCGAGCGGGAGGGAACAATGAGCAGTTCTTC.